This T cell receptor beta chain was observed in a study of cytotoxic CD8 clonotypes in ibrutinib-treated CLL. Investigators sought sequencing depths of between 1 in 200,000 and 1 in 1 million T cells. Some clones are missing from TCRdb's copy, which holds only in-frame ones; the method was immunoSEQ multiplex PCR. The sample carries a few hundred thousand clones, roughly 70% recorded once. With V trimmed by 5 bases and J by 1 base, 8 bases remained unmatched. The germline gives CDR1 MNHEY, CDR2 SMNVEV (reference sequence). The CDR3 is made up of 16 amino acids. The study's findings and limits: Clonality rose at ibrutinib response, held steady in sustained remission, and fell toward baseline at progression. Public clonotypes, found uncommonly, either contracted or stayed stable on treatment.

This clone was seen only once. What it binds is not known. With cryopreserved PBMCs as the source, around 2 micrograms of genomic DNA went to TCR beta libraries. The chain joins TRBV27 to TRBJ1-3; 7 bases align to TRBD1. The TCR comes from a human donor with chronic lymphocytic leukemia. Sample: PBMCs, taken after 24 months of ibrutinib treatment. The CDR3 nucleotides are TGTGCCAGCAGTGCCTGGACAGGCGGTTCTGGAAACACCATATATTTT. It specifies CASSAWTGGSGNTIYF.